The rows below give T cell receptor beta chains drawn from one sample of a study of blood T cell repertoires in COVID-19. Some clones are missing from TCRdb's copy, which holds only in-frame ones; the method was immunoSEQ multiplex PCR. The sample has 320,000 or so clones, about 90% seen once. The sample comprised PBMCs or T cells enriched from blood (not recorded which). The receptors originated from a woman aged 25 to 45 who had recovered from COVID-19. The CDR3 runs from the conserved cysteine through the conserved F or W. D genes are given only for firm matches. Not every row has a clone size; where given, it reads once, few, many or a size class.

J gene | clone size | D gene | CDR3 length | V gene | CDR3 DNA | CDR3 protein
TRBJ1-6 | . | . | 14 | TRBV19 | TGTGCCAGTAGTTCGGCAGGGAATAATTCACCCCTCCACTTT | CASSSAGNNSPLHF
TRBJ2-7 | . | . | 13 | TRBV4-2 | TGTGCCAGCAGCCAAGAGGCGACAGCCGAGCAGTACTTC | CASSQEATAEQYF
TRBJ1-4 | . | TRBD1 | 15 | TRBV6-5 | TGTGCCAGCAGTTACTCAGGGGGCAGGGGTGAAAAACTGTTTTTT | CASSYSGGRGEKLFF
TRBJ1-1 | . | . | 15 | TRBV30 | TGTGCCTGGAGTGTAGGGGGTACGGTGAACACTGAAGCTTTCTTT | CAWSVGGTVNTEAFF
TRBJ2-7 | . | TRBD2 | 14 | TRBV5-1 | TGCGCCAGCAGCCGTACGGGGGGGTCCTACGAGCAGTACTTC | CASSRTGGSYEQYF
TRBJ1-4 | . | . | 11 | TRBV2 | TGTGCCAGCAGTGAGACGGAGAAACTGTTTTTT | CASSETEKLFF
TRBJ1-3 | . | . | 13 | TRBV7-8 | TGTGCCAGCAGCTCGACATCAAGACCTTTCTCTCATTTT | CASSSTSRPFSHF
TRBJ1-2 | . | TRBD1 | 14 | TRBV5-4 | TGTGCCAGCAGCTTGGGGACAGGGGACTATGGCTACACCTTC | CASSLGTGDYGYTF
TRBJ1-1 | . | TRBD1 | 15 | TRBV7-9 | TGTGCCAGCAGCAGATGGGACAGTGTGAACACTGAAGCTTTCTTT | CASSRWDSVNTEAFF
TRBJ1-5 | . | TRBD1 | 15 | TRBV5-4 | TGTGCCAGCAGCCCCGGGGGGGGACAGGGTCAGCCCCAGCATTTT | CASSPGGGQGQPQHF
TRBJ2-1 | . | . | 14 | TRBV5-1 | TGCGCCAGCACAATTGAAGGGGGGGCCAATGAGCAGTTCTTC | CASTIEGGANEQFF
TRBJ1-5 | . | . | 13 | TRBV19 | TGTGCCAGTAGTATTGAAGGGGATCAGCCCCAGCATTTT | CASSIEGDQPQHF
TRBJ2-5 | . | . | 14 | TRBV6-5 | TGTGCCAGCAGTGACTCGGGCAGCCAAGAGACCCAGTACTTC | CASSDSGSQETQYF
TRBJ2-3 | once | TRBD2 | 17 | TRBV27 | TGTGCCAGCAGTCCACGACCGGGACTAGCGGGGGTAGATACGCAGTATTTT | CASSPRPGLAGVDTQYF
TRBJ2-1 | . | TRBD1 | 16 | TRBV10-3 | TGTGCCATCAGTGGAGGGTCAGGGGGCTCCTACAATGAGCAGTTCTTC | CAISGGSGGSYNEQFF